This entry is about one TCR beta chain. Its specific antigen is unknown. Base qualities were left out, and no much larger clone turns up one base away. The donors were healthy, HIV-negative adults who had no recently reported acute infections or vaccinations. Only Caucasian adults living in Nashville, Tennessee, USA were represented among the donors. CD4+ T cells were enriched by magnetic negative selection; naive cells were then positively selected on CD45RA, and the negative fraction formed the memory subset. Blood was collected by leukapheresis, and PBMCs were isolated by Ficoll-Histopaque density gradient centrifugation and then cryopreserved in liquid nitrogen vapor phase. Purity and quantity of every magnetically sorted T cell population were checked by analytical flow cytometry. From each sorted fraction, genomic DNA was isolated and quantified by UV absorbance on a Nanodrop 2000c. This entry comes from a study of shared clonotypes between healthy human individuals (TCRdb year 2020). Looking at the study overall: The cohort comprised two women and three men aged 18 to 49 years. For each donor, CD4 naive and CD4 memory were each given three plates, CD8 naive was given two plates, and CD8 memory was given one plate. Blood TCR repertoires of a handful of healthy adults were deeply sequenced to estimate repertoire size and the extent of clonotype sharing between individuals. Different laboratories and diverse techniques were used to prepare libraries and sequence TCR repertoires, to increase sequencing depth and limit assay-specific biases. Each donor's leukapheresis produced roughly between roughly 0.9 and 9 billion PBMCs.

Using the deep immunoSEQ assay, TCR CDR3 regions were amplified from genomic DNA by multiplex PCR. Extracted genomic DNA from each cell subset was distributed evenly across all wells of several immunoSEQ 96-well plates, and each plate was treated as a replicate. For sorted subsets, roughly 200 ng genomic DNA, equal to 25,000 to 35,000 T cell genomes, was loaded into each replicate PCR. Purified libraries were quantified with a Qubit 3.0 fluorometer, sized on a Bioanalyzer 2100, and re-quantified with the KAPA Library Quantification kit. A separate single-read 150-cycle Illumina NextSeq 550 flow cell was used to sequence each immunoSEQ 96-well plate. The authors' pipeline ran thus. The immunoSEQ output contained only junctional sequences without quality scores, so filtering could not match that applied to full-length reads. To assign V/J genes and CDR3, sequences were annotated using PyIR, a Python wrapper for IgBLAST v1.9, with IMGT germline references. Reads were filtered out if the reads had weak V/J assignments (E-value above 1e-6), no CDR3, stop codons, out-of-frame junctions, or ambiguous translated residues. A V3J clonotype was defined by an identical inferred V gene, J gene, and CDR3 amino acid sequence. The percentage overlap between two repertoires was calculated by dividing the number of shared unique clonotypes by the size of the smaller repertoire. Repertoire richness was assessed with RTK rarefaction, the Chao1 estimator, and Recon v2.1 estimates of unobserved clonotypes. Generation probabilities were computed with OLGA for all TCRbeta clonotypes obtained by the gDNA method from several donors. TCRdb provides this immuneACCESS table in a form limited to in-frame rearrangements. Some clones are lacking; in checked studies, under half of them reflect an unresolved V gene, and why the rest are absent is not known. V, J and clone size are taken as reported in that table, and D and trimming were inferred from the DNA itself. In this sample the table shows more than 1,200,000 clones, approximately 98.5% of which occur a single time. The ten top clones hold 0.36% of the sample.

Results the study describes overall, beyond this receptor: Sampling was limited to blood, and TCR repertoires in tissue likely differ from TCR repertoires in blood. Clonotypes shared by all four sorted-subset donors showed higher generation probabilities than non-shared clonotypes. Pairwise subsampling led to the expectation that sequencing depth would affect the degree of clonotype sharing among donors. Incomplete sequencing was indicated by rarefaction of sorted-subset datasets, despite the large sequencing depth. Estimated clonotype richness was generally larger for naive than for memory subsets. Across a handful of donors, approximately 4.9% of naive CD4, 3% to 3.5% of naive CD8, approximately 2.5% of memory CD4, and 0.4% to 0.45% of memory CD8 clonotypes were shared. The genetic and exposure-history diversity represented was limited by the small number of donors.

This TCR derives from a man aged 30 to 45 in good health. The specimen was naive CD4+ T cells sorted from blood. This sample's cell subset or site label indicates: CD45RA+ positively selected.

The nucleotides read TGTGCCAGCAGCTCCGATCTAGCGGGAGTGAGTGAGCAGTTCTTC. Its translation reads: CASSSDLAGVSEQFF. The chain was built from TRBV11-2 and TRBJ2-1; TRBD2 matches 10 bases in the middle. Its CDR3 holds 15 amino acids, cysteine through phenylalanine. Just CDR3 DNA is preserved here, 45 bases in frame from base 1. Trimming leaves V shorter by 4 bases and J shorter by 9 bases, with the junction holding 9 bases beyond the gene matches. The germline V gene supplies CDR1 SGHAT and CDR2 FQNNGV.